One and the same sample provided the 31 T cell receptor beta chains below, sequenced in a study of T cell repertoires in cytomegalovirus infection. TCRdb itself ran the reads through MiXCR, one entry per CDR3 protein. The data contain some 700,000 distinct CDR3 sequences, about 30% of them singletons. These receptors' antigens are unknown. Source: cultured PBMCs, taken from culture after CMV antigen stimulation. These TCRs come from a human donor in good health (CMV status not recorded). Some clones in this sample may be carry-over from other donors' samples.

The V gene is TRBV2, the J gene TRBJ2-7; 15 bases are a match to TRBD2. Germline lookup yields CDR1 SNHLY and CDR2 FYNNEI. J gave up 2 bases and V 6 bases, and 2 bases lay outside the gene matches. The CDR3 sequence is 15 residues long. The CDR3 nucleotides are TGTGCCAGCAGGAGGACTAGCGGGGGGGCCTACGAGCAGTACTTC. It specifies CASRRTSGGAYEQYF.

CDR3 coding DNA: TGTGCCAGCAGTACCCCCGGGATAGCGGGAGGCCCTACCTACGAGCAGTACTTC. It codes for CASSTPGIAGGPTYEQYF. V is TRBV6-2 or TRBV6-3 and J is TRBJ2-7, with 10 bases lining up with TRBD2. CDR3 length equals 18 residues. Germline V CDR1 and CDR2: MNHEY, SVGEGT. Germline trimming cut 5 bases from V and 2 bases from J; bases unmatched to any gene: 15.

The chain carries TRBV18 and TRBJ2-3; 7 positions agree with TRBD2. From germline, CDR1 is KGHSH and CDR2 LQKENI. The CDR3 length is 16 residues. Trimming took 4 bases from V and 1 from J; bases not matched to a gene: 8. CDR3 DNA sequence: TGTGCCAGCTCACTACCGGGACTAAGGGGCACAGATACGCAGTATTTT. This translates into CASSLPGLRGTDTQYF. Filled out from reference TRBV18 and TRBJ2-3, the complete variable domain reads NAGVMQNPRHLVRRRGQEARLRCSPMKGHSHVYWYRQLPEEGLKFMVYLQKENIIDESGMPKERFSAEFPKEGPSILRIQQVVRGDSAAYFCASSLPGLRGTDTQYFGPGTRLTVL.

V gene TRBV7-9 combines with J gene TRBJ1-1; 7 bases align to TRBD1. CDR1 is SEHNR and CDR2 is FQNEAQ in the germline V gene (reference sequence). With 5 bases clipped from V and 3 bases from J, the junction kept 9 bases outside the gene matches. The CDR3 runs to 15 residues. For the CDR3, the DNA is TGTGCCAGCAGCCCTCTGACAGGGAAGGACACTGAAGCTTTCTTT. It is translated as CASSPLTGKDTEAFF.

The chain has TRBV7-4 and TRBJ1-1; D is unresolved. Trimming pared 6 bases from V and 3 bases from J, leaving 14 bases between. The germline V gene has CDR1 SGHVT and CDR2 SQSDAQ. This CDR3 has 14 amino acids. CDR3 bases: TGTGCCAGCAGACATCCGGCGATGGACACTGAAGCTTTCTTT. Its protein is CASRHPAMDTEAFF.

This clonotype was detected only once. The chain couples TRBV19 to TRBJ1-1; no clear D. The CDR3 loop spans 11 amino acids. Germline CDR1 LNHDA, CDR2 SQIVND (reference sequence). V dropped 10 bases and J dropped 1 base, with 7 bases sitting between them. CDR3 sequence (DNA): TGTGCCACCGAAGAGAACACTGAAGCTTTCTTT. It codes for CATEENTEAFF. The full variable domain, in which reference TRBV19 and TRBJ1-1 provide the parts outside the CDR3, is DGGITQSPKYLFRKEGQNVTLSCEQNLNHDAMYWYRQDPGQGLRLIYYSQIVNDFQKGDIAEGYSVSREKKESFPLTVTSAQKNPTAFYLCATEENTEAFFGQGTRLTVV.

V gene TRBV7-4 combines with J gene TRBJ2-7, with D perhaps TRBD2 (5 bases). V was cut by 1 base and J by 4 bases, with 11 bases left in between. The CDR3 is 14 residues long. From germline, CDR1 is SGHVT and CDR2 SQSDAQ. CDR3 loop: CASSLVGSLYEQYF. CDR3 in DNA: TGTGCCAGCAGCTTAGTTGGGAGTCTGTACGAGCAGTACTTC.

The V call is TRBV28, the J call TRBJ2-5; 10 bases are a match to TRBD2. The V segment lost 6 bases and the J segment 3 bases; nucleotides outside the gene matches: 4. CDR3 length: 14 residues. From germline, CDR1 is MDHEN and CDR2 SYDVKM. In DNA, the CDR3 is TGTGCCAGCAGGTCCGGGACTAGCGAAGAGACCCAGTACTTC. It codes for CASRSGTSEETQYF.

This clonotype was picked up many times. The gene calls are TRBV7-6 and TRBJ1-1; D is undetermined. There are 14 residues in the CDR3. V lost 4 bases to trimming and J lost 4 bases, with 13 bases between them. Per germline, CDR1 SGHVS and CDR2 FNYEAQ. The CDR3 loop reads CASSYLMGTTEAFF. CDR3 sequence (DNA): TGTGCCAGCAGCTATCTTATGGGAACCACTGAAGCTTTCTTT.

The chain is built from TRBV15 and TRBJ2-7, with unresolved D. Trimming stripped 1 base from V and 7 bases from J, with 8 bases between. The CDR3 is 12 amino acids. The germline gives CDR1 LNHNV, CDR2 YYDKDF (reference sequence). The DNA for the CDR3 is TGTGCCACCAGCAGAGTACGTGGGGAGCAGTACTTC. Amino acid sequence: CATSRVRGEQYF.

The chain couples TRBV5-1 to TRBJ2-7; a weak D match, TRBD2 (6 bases). The CDR3 contains 12 residues. Trimming removed 0 bases at V and 5 bases at J, with 6 bases between. Looked up from germline, CDR1 is SGHRS and CDR2 is YFSETQ. CDR3 nucleotide sequence: TGCGCCAGCAGCTTGGAGCGGGACGAGCAGTACTTC. This sequence encodes CASSLERDEQYF.

J is TRBJ2-2 and V is TRBV2; D is uncertain. CDR3 length: 13 amino acids. Trimming left V 7 bases short and J 6 bases short, with 12 bases between. Germline CDR1 is SNHLY and CDR2 is FYNNEI. CDR3 region: CASTVDGAGELFF. The CDR3 nucleotides read TGTGCCAGCACAGTTGATGGGGCCGGGGAGCTGTTTTTT.

This sequence joins TRBV7-6 and TRBJ2-5; D unresolved. CDR1 SGHVS and CDR2 FNYEAQ come from the germline V gene. V was pared by 5 bases and J by 5 bases, with 9 bases between. CDR3 length: 12 amino acids. The chain's CDR3 is CASSHMKETQYF. The CDR3 region has the DNA TGTGCCAGCAGCCACATGAAGGAGACCCAGTACTTC.

In its sample, this clonotype was seen many times. This chain links TRBV7-2 with TRBJ1-2, with D maybe TRBD1 (5 bases). The ends were cut back, 1 base at V and 3 bases at J, with 9 bases in the middle. Germline assignment: CDR1 SGHTA and CDR2 FQGNSA. This CDR3 is built from 14 residues. CDR3 residues: CASSLGQLYYGYTF. The CDR3 DNA is TGTGCCAGCAGCTTAGGACAGCTTTACTATGGCTACACCTTC.

This chain joins TRBV19 and TRBJ2-3; 7 bases match TRBD2. V gave up 5 bases and J gave up 0 bases; unmatched junction bases: 17. In germline, CDR1 is LNHDA, CDR2 SQIVND (reference sequence). The CDR3 has 19 amino acids. DNA of the CDR3: TGTGCCAGTAGTTCTCCTACCGGACTAGGGGCTTACAGCACAGATACGCAGTATTTT. It codes for CASSSPTGLGAYSTDTQYF.

The table lists this clonotype with a few counts. Here the CDR3 DNA reads TGTGCCAGCAATCCCTTACGGGTGGCGGAGTTAGCCAAAAACATTCAGTACTTC. Protein sequence: CASNPLRVAELAKNIQYF. The V call is TRBV28, the J call TRBJ2-4, with D uncertain. The CDR3 runs 18 residues. The V end was cut by 7 bases, the J end by 0 bases, with 22 bases between. Germline lookup yields CDR1 MDHEN and CDR2 SYDVKM.

The CDR3 here is CASTAYQETQYF. CDR3 nucleotide sequence: TGTGCCAGCACCGCCTATCAAGAGACCCAGTACTTC. This chain joins TRBV2 and TRBJ2-5, with unresolved D. The CDR3 is 12 amino acids. The germline gives CDR1 SNHLY, CDR2 FYNNEI. Trimming cost V 7 bases and J 2 bases, with 8 bases left between them.

J is TRBJ2-5 and V is TRBV19, with TRBD2 identical over 9 bases. Trimming removed 1 base from V and 1 base from J; junction bases left unmatched: 7. There are 17 residues in the CDR3. Germline V gene lookup returns CDR1 LNHDA and CDR2 SQIVND (reference sequence). The CDR3 sequence is CASSIGRTSGRQETQYF. CDR3 nucleotides: TGTGCCAGTAGTATAGGGCGCACTAGCGGGCGCCAAGAGACCCAGTACTTC.

This clonotype was seen more than once but under ten times. CDR3 sequence: CASTSLGQGAYGYTF. The CDR3 DNA follows: TGTGCCAGCACCTCACTGGGACAGGGGGCGTATGGCTACACCTTC. V gene TRBV6-5 combines with J gene TRBJ1-2; TRBD1 matches at 12 bases. V lost 7 bases, J lost 5 bases, and 8 bases stayed unmatched. This CDR3 contains 15 residues. Looked up from germline, CDR1 is MNHEY and CDR2 is SVGAGI.

The chain combines TRBV7-2 with TRBJ2-3; 12 nucleotides agree with TRBD2. The CDR3 spans 16 residues. The J segment lost 3 bases and the V segment lost 7 bases, leaving 8 bases of the junction unmatched. Germline loops: CDR1 SGHTA, CDR2 FQGNSA. DNA for the CDR3: TGTGCCAGCAAGCAGACCACTAGCGGGAGGACAGATACGCAGTATTTT. Protein sequence: CASKQTTSGRTDTQYF.

The chain couples TRBV7-9 to TRBJ2-1; 8 positions match TRBD2. The CDR3 contains 16 residues. Germline V CDR1 and CDR2: SEHNR, FQNEAQ (reference sequence). With V trimmed by 5 bases and J by 7 bases, 13 bases remained unmatched. CDR3 sequence: CASSPRGSGSGNEQFF. The CDR3 DNA reads TGTGCCAGCAGCCCGAGGGGCAGCGGGAGCGGGAATGAGCAGTTCTTC.

This clonotype was detected only a few times. The chain carries TRBV6-4 and TRBJ2-2; a possible D gene is TRBD2 (6 bases). V shed 7 bases and J shed 6 bases, with 18 bases lying between them. CDR3 length: 15 residues. The V gene's germline CDR1 is MRHNA and CDR2 SNTAGT. The CDR3 nucleotides read TGTGCCAGCAACCTCAGTAAGACGGGGGCCGGGGAGCTGTTTTTT. Amino acid sequence: CASNLSKTGAGELFF.

This clonotype was found many times. The chain recombines TRBV7-2 with TRBJ1-2; possible D gene TRBD1, 6 bases. The germline V gene has CDR1 SGHTA and CDR2 FQGNSA. The CDR3 runs 13 residues. V was trimmed by 2 bases and J by 6 bases, leaving 10 bases between them. The CDR3 region is CASSLSGGDGYTF. The CDR3 DNA reads as TGTGCCAGCAGCTTATCCGGGGGCGATGGCTACACCTTC. Using reference TRBV7-2 and TRBJ1-2 for the parts outside the CDR3, the full variable domain is GAGVSQSPSNKVTEKGKDVELRCDPISGHTALYWYRQSLGQGLEFLIYFQGNSAPDKSGLPSDRFSAERTGGSVSTLTIQRTQQEDSAVYLCASSLSGGDGYTFGSGTRLTVV.

This clonotype has more than one count but fewer than ten. The chain combines TRBV27 with TRBJ1-3, with D unclear. CDR1 and CDR2 from the germline V gene are MNHEY and SMNVEV (reference sequence). The CDR3 runs to 13 residues. Trimming stripped 4 bases from V and 4 bases from J, with 8 bases between. The CDR3 loop reads CASSWAGGNTIYF. As DNA, the CDR3 is TGTGCCAGCAGTTGGGCAGGCGGAAACACCATATATTTT.

The V call is TRBV4-1, the J call TRBJ2-2; possible D gene TRBD1, 5 bases. The CDR3 length is 15 residues. Germline V lookup: CDR1 MGHRA, CDR2 YSYEKL. Trimming took off 3 bases at V and 3 bases at J, with 11 bases between the two ends. As DNA, the CDR3 is TGCGCCAGCAGCCACAGGACACAGGACACCGGGGAGCTGTTTTTT. Its translation: CASSHRTQDTGELFF.

The table lists this clonotype with a few counts. V gene TRBV7-8 combines with J gene TRBJ1-5; TRBD1 matches 8 bases. Per the germline V gene, CDR1 is SGHVS and CDR2 is FQNEAQ. The CDR3 sequence is 16 residues long. The J segment lost 1 base and the V segment lost 10 bases, leaving 12 bases of the junction unmatched. The CDR3: CATSPQGAGSNQPQHF. The CDR3 nucleotides read TGTGCCACCTCGCCGCAGGGGGCAGGGAGCAATCAGCCCCAGCATTTT.

This clonotype was seen a handful of times. This chain joins TRBV7-9 and TRBJ2-3; 9 bases map to TRBD2. Germline values: CDR1 SEHNR, CDR2 FQNEAQ (reference sequence). Unmatched junction bases numbered 4, after V lost 8 bases and J lost 1 base. The CDR3 has 14 amino acids. CDR3 DNA: TGTGCCAGCGGGAAGCGGGGGGGCACAGATACGCAGTATTTT. Translating it yields CASGKRGGTDTQYF. Full variable domain (rest looked up from reference TRBV7-9 and TRBJ2-3): DTGVSQNPRHKITKRGQNVTFRCDPISEHNRLYWYRQTLGQGPEFLTYFQNEAQLEKSRLLSDRFSAERPKGSFSTLEIQRTEQGDSAMYLCASGKRGGTDTQYFGPGTRLTVL.

There are a few counts of this clonotype. This chain links TRBV7-8 with TRBJ2-3; 7 bases are shared with TRBD2. Trimming at V came to 4 bases and at J to 3 bases, leaving 7 bases not matched to a gene. CDR3 length: 15 amino acids. Germline CDR1 and CDR2: SGHVS and FQNEAQ. Written as DNA, the CDR3 is TGTGCCAGCAGCTCTCAGCGGGGTGGGACAGATACGCAGTATTTT. Translated, it gives CASSSQRGGTDTQYF. The full variable domain, with the rest looked up from reference TRBV7-8 and TRBJ2-3, is GAGVSQSPRYKVAKRGQDVALRCDPISGHVSLFWYQQALGQGPEFLTYFQNEAQLDKSGLPSDRFFAERPEGSVSTLKIQRTQQEDSAVYLCASSSQRGGTDTQYFGPGTRLTVL.

The chain is built from TRBV2 and TRBJ1-2; D might be TRBD1 (6 bases). In germline, CDR1 is SNHLY, CDR2 FYNNEI. The CDR3 runs 15 residues. V lost 4 bases to trimming and J lost 8 bases, with 20 bases between them. CDR3 nucleotide sequence: TGTGCCAGCAGTGCCCGCGGGGCCCAGGGGTTAGGCTACACCTTC. It encodes CASSARGAQGLGYTF.

The sample holds a few counts of this clonotype. The chain has TRBV7-6 and TRBJ2-3, with D possibly TRBD2 on 5 matching bases. The germline V and J ends were trimmed by 5 bases and 2 bases, with 14 bases remaining between them. This CDR3 is 15 amino acids long. Germline-derived CDR1 and CDR2 are SGHVS and FNYEAQ. CDR3 in amino acids: CASSLPAGFTDTQYF. The CDR3 DNA reads as TGTGCCAGCAGCCTGCCGGCGGGCTTCACAGATACGCAGTATTTT.

This sequence joins TRBV20-1 and TRBJ2-1, with a tentative D call TRBD2 (6 bases). The germline V gene encodes CDR1 DFQATT and CDR2 SNEGSKA (reference sequence). This CDR3 region has 13 residues. V was shortened by 7 bases and J by 7 bases, with 17 bases between the two germline ends. CDR3 nucleotides: TGCAGTGTCCGCGGGCGGGATAGAAATGAGCAGTTCTTC. Its translation is CSVRGRDRNEQFF.